Each of the 23 T cell receptor beta chains below was sequenced from the same sample in a study of CD8 T cell repertoires and HIV-1 epitope variants. TCRdb's table, derived via immunoSEQ multiplex PCR, lists solely in-frame clones and lacks some. This table holds about 5,600 clones, approximately 60% found once. Their recognized antigens are unknown. The sequencing input was cultured CD8+ T cells derived from PBMCs. The receptor set was obtained from a male donor with HIV.

This clone was counted only a few times. The V gene is TRBV16, the J gene TRBJ2-1; 7 nucleotides match TRBD2. CDR3 length: 16 amino acids. The germline gives CDR1 KGHSY, CDR2 FQNENV. The V and J ends lost 4 bases and 8 bases, in that order; junction bases with no gene match: 14. The CDR3, as DNA: TGTGCCAGCAGCCCACGGACTAGGGTAACGGCCGATGAGCAGTTCTTC. Encoded protein: CASSPRTRVTADEQFF.

This clone has a handful of counts. The chain joins TRBV28 to TRBJ2-1; no definite D call. Deletions cut 5 bases from V and 6 bases from J, with 14 bases between. Germline V gene sequence: CDR1 MDHEN, CDR2 SYDVKM. The CDR3 runs to 14 residues. The CDR3 protein is CASSKPLGFNEQFF. The CDR3, as DNA: TGTGCCAGCAGTAAACCTCTAGGATTCAATGAGCAGTTCTTC.

The V gene is TRBV5-1, the J gene TRBJ1-3, with D hard to call. The CDR3 runs to 11 residues. V shed 6 bases and J shed 3 bases, with 4 bases lying between them. CDR1 is SGHRS and CDR2 is YFSETQ in the germline V gene. CDR3 sequence reads: CASNSGNTIYF. CDR3 nucleotides: TGCGCCAGCAACAGTGGAAACACCATATATTTT.

The chain uses TRBV7-9 and TRBJ2-3; D gene uncertain. Germline values: CDR1 SEHNR, CDR2 FQNEAQ (reference sequence). This CDR3 spans 14 amino acids. V was clipped by 5 bases and J by 2 bases, with 11 bases between them. Here the CDR3 DNA reads TGTGCCAGCAGCCAGGAGTTCAACACAGATACGCAGTATTTT. Its translation is CASSQEFNTDTQYF.

This chain links TRBV6-6 with TRBJ2-1; 10 bases map to TRBD2. The CDR3 loop spans 15 amino acids. Germline values: CDR1 MNHNY, CDR2 SVGAGI (reference sequence). Losses at the gene ends were 5 bases for V and 9 bases for J; bases not matched to a gene: 10. The CDR3 spells CASSILAGAPVEQFF. The CDR3 region has the DNA TGTGCCAGCAGTATCCTAGCGGGAGCACCTGTTGAGCAGTTCTTC.

This clone has just one count. V usage is TRBV7-9 and J usage is TRBJ2-3; possible D gene TRBD2, 5 bases. Trimming took 2 bases from V and 6 from J, leaving 9 bases between them. The CDR3 is made up of 13 amino acids. Germline V gene data show CDR1 as SEHNR and CDR2 as FQNEAQ (reference sequence). The CDR3 nucleotides are TGTGCCAGCAGCTTATTAACGGGGGATACGCAGTATTTT. Its protein product is CASSLLTGDTQYF.

V and J are TRBV6-5 and TRBJ2-1, with 8 nucleotides matching TRBD2. Germline values: CDR1 MNHEY, CDR2 SVGAGI. The CDR3 length is 15 residues. V was clipped by 4 bases and J by 5 bases; unmatched bases: 7. For the CDR3, the DNA is TGTGCCAGCAGTTTAGCGGGAAGTTTCAACAATGAGCAGTTCTTC. Its translation is CASSLAGSFNNEQFF.

This chain uses TRBV5-5 with TRBJ2-3, with 8 bases that match TRBD2. Germline V lookup: CDR1 SGHKS, CDR2 YYEKEE (reference sequence). The CDR3 length is 14 residues. The V segment lost 0 bases and the J segment 6 bases; nucleotides outside the gene matches: 3. For the CDR3, the DNA is TGTGCCAGCAGCTTGGGACTAGCGCTGGATACGCAGTATTTT. This codes for CASSLGLALDTQYF.

The V gene is TRBV18, the J gene TRBJ1-1; D uncertain. With 3 bases removed from V and 1 base from J, the gap between germline ends came to 12 bases. Germline V gene sequence: CDR1 KGHSH, CDR2 LQKENI. This CDR3 has 15 residues. This chain's CDR3 is CASSPTIDRNTEAFF. The CDR3 nucleotides read TGTGCCAGCTCACCGACGATCGACCGGAACACTGAAGCTTTCTTT.

The chain joins TRBV5-6 to TRBJ2-5; 9 nucleotides align to TRBD2. With V trimmed by 3 bases and J by 3 bases, 3 bases remained unmatched. CDR1 and CDR2 from the germline V gene are SGHDT and YYEEEE. The CDR3 consists of 14 residues. The CDR3 reads CASSSLAGEETQYF. In DNA, the CDR3 is TGTGCCAGCAGCTCGTTAGCGGGAGAAGAGACCCAGTACTTC.

This chain links TRBV5-6 with TRBJ2-4, with D possibly being TRBD1 (5 bases). CDR1 SGHDT and CDR2 YYEEEE come from the germline V gene. Trimming took off 4 bases at V and 1 base at J, with 15 bases between the two ends. This CDR3 is 16 amino acids long. The CDR3 DNA is TGTGCCAGCAGCGGAACCCAGGGCAGCGCCAAAAACATTCAGTACTTC. It encodes CASSGTQGSAKNIQYF.

This clone showed up just once. The chain has TRBV28 and TRBJ2-3, with a possible D match to TRBD2 (7 bases). This CDR3 comprises 16 residues. Trimming removed 3 bases at V and 6 bases at J, with 19 bases between. Germline V gene data show CDR1 as MDHEN and CDR2 as SYDVKM. The CDR3 coding sequence is TGTGCCAGCAGTTTCCTGTCGACGGGGGGCTCGGATACGCAGTATTTT. The encoded protein is CASSFLSTGGSDTQYF.

In this sample, this clone turned up a few times. V and J are TRBV19 and TRBJ1-5; 12 bases are a match to TRBD1. CDR3 size: 15 residues. From germline, CDR1 is LNHDA and CDR2 SQIVND (reference sequence). V was clipped by 11 bases and J by 4 bases; unmatched bases: 9. CDR3 coding DNA: TGTGCCTCCTGGGACAGGGGGCTGGGAAATCAGCCCCAGCATTTT. Translation gives CASWDRGLGNQPQHF.

The chain employs TRBV5-6 and TRBJ1-2; D is perhaps TRBD1 (5 bases). V lost 1 base and J 3 bases, leaving 7 bases between the germline ends. The CDR3 loop spans 13 amino acids. Germline CDR1 reads SGHDT; CDR2 reads YYEEEE. As DNA, the CDR3 is TGTGCCAGCAGCTTGTGGGGGGACTATGGCTACACCTTC. Protein: CASSLWGDYGYTF.

V is TRBV6-1 and J is TRBJ2-3, with TRBD1 as a possible D gene (6 bases). Trimming took 6 bases from V and 5 from J, leaving 18 bases between them. The V gene's germline CDR1 is MNHNS and CDR2 SASEGT. CDR3 size: 15 residues. The chain's CDR3 is CASRDGQLTGDTQYF. As DNA, the CDR3 is TGTGCCAGCAGAGACGGACAGTTAACGGGAGATACGCAGTATTTT.

The chain is built from TRBV7-6 and TRBJ2-7, with 10 bases aligning to TRBD2. Germline CDR1 and CDR2: SGHVS and FNYEAQ. This CDR3 region has 15 residues. After removal of 3 bases from V and 3 bases from J, the junction contained 5 bases not matched to a gene. This CDR3 reads CASSFGAGGNYEQYF. CDR3 nucleotides: TGTGCCAGCAGCTTCGGAGCGGGAGGGAACTACGAGCAGTACTTC.

The J gene is TRBJ2-7, the V gene TRBV6-1; 10 positions match TRBD2. The germline V gene encodes CDR1 MNHNS and CDR2 SASEGT. The CDR3 spans 15 residues. Trimming at V came to 1 base and at J to 4 bases, leaving 4 bases not matched to a gene. CDR3 nucleotides: TGTGCCAGCAGTGAAGGTAGCGGGGGGTCGTACGAGCAGTACTTC. It encodes CASSEGSGGSYEQYF.

This clone has just one count. The chain joins TRBV27 to TRBJ1-1; D gene ambiguous. V lost 0 bases to trimming and J lost 4 bases, with 6 bases between them. CDR3 length: 13 amino acids. CDR1 is MNHEY and CDR2 is SMNVEV in the germline V gene (reference sequence). The CDR3 loop is CASSLSVRTEAFF. The CDR3, as DNA: TGTGCCAGCAGTTTATCAGTCCGCACTGAAGCTTTCTTT.

This clone came up a few times. CDR3 nucleotides: TGTGCCAGCAGTGCCGGGACAGCTGGAAACACCATATATTTT. Translating it yields CASSAGTAGNTIYF. The chain couples TRBV28 to TRBJ1-3; 7 nucleotides align to TRBD1. Germline lookup yields CDR1 MDHEN and CDR2 SYDVKM. The CDR3 consists of 14 residues. The V segment lost 5 bases and the J segment 2 bases; nucleotides outside the gene matches: 3.

There are a few counts of this clone. At one of its ends the junction is not consistent with the germline gene, which may arise from a read error. The chain has TRBV7-9 and TRBJ2-7; TRBD2 aligns across 7 bases. The V gene's germline CDR1 is SEHNR and CDR2 FQNEAQ (reference sequence). The CDR3 is 17 residues long. Here the CDR3 DNA reads TGTGCCAGCAGATTAGATGGTCCTAGCGGAGCCCCCTACGAGCAGTACTTC. It translates to CASRLDGPSGAPYEQYF.

The chain links TRBV7-9 to TRBJ1-4; D is undetermined. CDR1 SEHNR and CDR2 FQNEAQ come from the germline V gene (reference sequence). V was pared by 1 base and J by 7 bases, with 7 bases between. The CDR3 is made up of 13 amino acids. The CDR3 loop is CASSLVGTEKLFF. Here the CDR3 DNA reads TGTGCCAGCAGCTTAGTGGGAACTGAAAAACTGTTTTTT.

The gene calls are TRBV5-1 and TRBJ2-5; 10 bases agree with TRBD2. Germline V gives CDR1 SGHRS, CDR2 YFSETQ. The junction had 7 bases not matched to a gene; V was cut back by 3 bases and J by 5 bases. The CDR3 has 15 residues. CDR3 region: CASSSSGSGGETQYF. The CDR3 DNA reads TGCGCCAGCAGCTCTAGCGGGAGTGGCGGTGAGACCCAGTACTTC.

This clone occurred a few times. The chain links TRBV13 to TRBJ2-3; TRBD2 agrees at 13 bases. V gave up 0 bases and J gave up 0 bases; unmatched junction bases: 12. This CDR3 has 21 residues. Germline loops: CDR1 PRHDT, CDR2 FYEKMQ (reference sequence). CDR3 DNA sequence: TGTGCCAGCAGCTTAGGACCACTAGGGACTAGCGGGGAATCTAGCACAGATACGCAGTATTTT. This codes for CASSLGPLGTSGESSTDTQYF.